One and the same sample provided the 22 T cell receptor beta chains below, sequenced in a study of identical twins (dated by TCRdb to the mid-2010s). Library method: 5' RACE. The reads were generated on an Illumina HiSeq 2000. The public reads were quality trimmed at Q25 with fastp and then assembled into clones with MiXCR by TCRdb, keeping productive beta chains. For every CDR3 protein sequence, its rows merge into one entry that carries the most common genes and DNA. This sample lists about 470,000 distinct CDR3 sequences; 20% to 25% were detected once. Clones ranked in the top ten supply about 3% of the sample. The same sample was also studied in work on T cells expressing NK-cell markers.

Sample: CD4+ T cells sorted from blood. Source of these receptors: a woman aged 18 to 35 in good health.

The sample holds a few counts of this clonotype. This chain links TRBV24-1 with TRBJ2-1; TRBD1 aligns across 10 bases. CDR1 and CDR2 from the germline V gene are KGHDR and SFDVKD. The CDR3 loop spans 15 amino acids. The trim removed 5 bases at V and 3 bases at J, leaving 3 bases unmatched. The CDR3 bases are TGTGCCACCAGTGGACGGGACAGGGGCTACAATGAGCAGTTCTTC. It is translated as CATSGRDRGYNEQFF.

The chain is built from TRBV4-3 and TRBJ2-2, with 10 bases that match TRBD2. Trimming at V came to 0 bases and at J to 8 bases, leaving 6 bases not matched to a gene. This CDR3 is 16 amino acids long. The germline V gene has CDR1 LGHNA and CDR2 YSLEER. CDR3 DNA sequence: TGCGCCAGCAGCCAAGAACGGAGCGGGAGGGGTGGGGAGCTGTTTTTT. Translation gives CASSQERSGRGGELFF.

V gene TRBV13 combines with J gene TRBJ2-7; D remains ambiguous. The V and J ends lost 0 bases and 4 bases respectively, with 13 bases between them. Germline values: CDR1 PRHDT, CDR2 FYEKMQ (reference sequence). This CDR3 spans 15 amino acids. CDR3 DNA: TGTGCCAGCAGCTTAGGCCTAGGAGACAAGTACGAGCAGTACTTC. Translation: CASSLGLGDKYEQYF.

This chain connects TRBV6-5 to TRBJ2-3; a weak D match, TRBD2 (7 bases). Trimming took off 2 bases at V and 5 bases at J, with 14 bases between the two ends. Germline V lookup: CDR1 MNHEY, CDR2 SVGAGI. CDR3 length: 15 amino acids. CDR3 region: CASSYEGGGKDTQYF. Written as DNA, the CDR3 is TGTGCCAGCAGTTACGAGGGGGGGGGAAAAGATACGCAGTATTTT.

This clonotype was observed a few times. V usage is TRBV7-8 and J usage is TRBJ2-1, with TRBD2 matching 12 bases. V was pared by 1 base and J by 4 bases, with 2 bases of the junction left unmatched. This CDR3 is built from 16 residues. Germline CDR1 is SGHVS and CDR2 is FQNEAQ. As DNA, the CDR3 is TGTGCCAGCAGCTTAGGTGGGACTAGCGGGTACAATGAGCAGTTCTTC. As protein: CASSLGGTSGYNEQFF. Complete variable domain (other parts from reference TRBV7-8 and TRBJ2-1): GAGVSQSPRYKVAKRGQDVALRCDPISGHVSLFWYQQALGQGPEFLTYFQNEAQLDKSGLPSDRFFAERPEGSVSTLKIQRTQQEDSAVYLCASSLGGTSGYNEQFFGPGTRLTVL.

This clonotype was observed a handful of times. The J gene is TRBJ2-3, the V gene TRBV20-1; 14 nucleotides agree with TRBD2. V lost 4 bases to trimming and J lost 4 bases; unmatched junction nucleotides: 4. Germline-derived CDR1 and CDR2 are DFQATT and SNEGSKA (reference sequence). The CDR3 spans 15 residues. The CDR3 reads CSATGLAGEADTQYF. The CDR3 nucleotides are TGCAGTGCTACGGGACTAGCGGGAGAAGCAGATACGCAGTATTTT.

DNA of the CDR3: TGTGCCAGCAGCCGCGGGGGGGGCAATGAGCAGTTCTTC. Amino acids: CASSRGGGNEQFF. The chain employs TRBV11-3 and TRBJ2-1; 9 bases are shared with TRBD2. The V gene's germline CDR1 is SGHNT and CDR2 YENEEA. The CDR3 totals 13 residues. V dropped 5 bases and J dropped 6; count of bases not matched to a gene: 2.

This clonotype was detected a few times. V gene TRBV7-9 combines with J gene TRBJ1-1; D unclear. Germline V lookup: CDR1 SEHNR, CDR2 FQNEAQ (reference sequence). The V end was cut by 5 bases, the J end by 0 bases, with 7 bases between. This CDR3 is 13 amino acids long. The CDR3 spells CASSRTMNTEAFF. Written as DNA, the CDR3 is TGTGCCAGCAGCCGGACTATGAACACTGAAGCTTTCTTT.

The CDR3 is CASSSHGRSGNTIYF. In nucleotides, the CDR3 is TGTGCCAGCAGTTCGCACGGGAGGTCGGGAAACACCATATATTTT. The chain is built from TRBV27 and TRBJ1-3; D is undetermined. Deletions cut 4 bases from V and 4 bases from J, with 14 bases between. CDR3 length: 15 residues. CDR1 and CDR2 (germline): MNHEY, SMNVEV (reference sequence).

V usage is TRBV5-1 and J usage is TRBJ2-1, with D possibly called TRBD1 or TRBD2 (5 bases each). CDR1 and CDR2 from the germline V gene are SGHRS and YFSETQ. V was cut by 2 bases and J by 2 bases, with 11 bases left in between. This CDR3 is built from 15 residues. CDR3 sequence (DNA): TGCGCCAGCAGCTTTGTGGGGGTGGCCTACAATGAGCAGTTCTTC. This encodes CASSFVGVAYNEQFF. The whole variable domain, filled in from reference TRBV5-1 and TRBJ2-1, reads KAGVTQTPRYLIKTRGQQVTLSCSPISGHRSVSWYQQTPGQGLQFLFEYFSETQRNKGNFPGRFSGRQFSNSRSEMNVSTLELGDSALYLCASSFVGVAYNEQFFGPGTRLTVL.

In this sample, this clonotype turned up a few times. V is TRBV5-1 and J is TRBJ2-7; a possible D gene is TRBD2 (6 bases). CDR3 size: 14 residues. Deletions cut 4 bases from V and 7 bases from J, with 18 bases between. From germline, CDR1 is SGHRS and CDR2 YFSETQ. In DNA, the CDR3 is TGCGCCAGCAGCGCGGACCCGGGACTTCAAGAGCAGTACTTC. It codes for CASSADPGLQEQYF.

Written as DNA, the CDR3 is TGCGCCAGCAGCTTGGAGGCCGAAGGGGCTAGAAGCTATGGCTACACCTTC. Translation gives CASSLEAEGARSYGYTF. The chain employs TRBV5-1 and TRBJ1-2, with TRBD1 as a possible D gene (5 bases). Germline V gene lookup returns CDR1 SGHRS and CDR2 YFSETQ. Deletions cut 0 bases from V and 4 bases from J, with 19 bases between. The CDR3 spans 17 residues.

This clonotype was seen only a few times. This rearrangement joins TRBV29-1 to TRBJ1-2; D possibly corresponds to TRBD1 (6 bases). CDR1 and CDR2 from the germline V gene are SQVTM and ANQGSEA. CDR3 length equals 12 residues. CDR3 sequence (DNA): TGCATCGCCGGACAGCCGAACTATGGCTACACCTTC. It encodes CIAGQPNYGYTF.

The chain has TRBV20-1 and TRBJ2-7, with D unclear. The CDR3 consists of 15 residues. In germline, CDR1 is DFQATT, CDR2 SNEGSKA (reference sequence). V shed 5 bases and J shed 3 bases, with 20 bases lying between them. CDR3 in DNA: TGCAGTGCTCCCTATAGGGCCGCTGCGATCTACGAGCAGTACTTC. This encodes CSAPYRAAAIYEQYF.

This clonotype was counted a few times. The chain has TRBV12-3 or TRBV12-4 and TRBJ1-2; a possible D gene is TRBD1 (5 bases). V lost 6 bases to trimming and J lost 3 bases, with 8 bases between them. The CDR3 runs 12 residues. The DNA for the CDR3 is TGTGCCAGCAGCAGGGCCTACTATGGCTACACCTTC. Translation: CASSRAYYGYTF.

This clonotype has a handful of counts. The gene calls are TRBV12-3 or TRBV12-4 and TRBJ2-2; the match to TRBD1 covers 8 bases. The CDR3 has 17 amino acids. V lost 6 bases and J lost 4; bases outside the gene matches: 13. CDR3 nucleotides: TGTGCCAGCAGCTCCTTTTACAGGGGGGAAGGCACCGGGGAGCTGTTTTTT. Encoded protein: CASSSFYRGEGTGELFF.

This clonotype was picked up a small number of times. J is TRBJ2-1 and V is TRBV20-1; D uncertain. The CDR3 spans 14 residues. The V end was cut by 6 bases, the J end by 5 bases, with 17 bases between. Germline assignment: CDR1 DFQATT and CDR2 SNEGSKA (reference sequence). The CDR3: CSAPLGGRDNEQFF. CDR3 coding DNA: TGCAGTGCCCCCCTCGGCGGCAGAGACAATGAGCAGTTCTTC.

A few counts support this clonotype. The V gene is TRBV20-1, the J gene TRBJ1-4, with a weak D call TRBD1 (5 bases). CDR3 size: 13 residues. The V gene's germline CDR1 is DFQATT and CDR2 SNEGSKA (reference sequence). Trimming left V 6 bases short and J 5 bases short, with 13 bases between. CDR3 sequence: CSAIGTPNEKLFF. CDR3 nucleotides: TGCAGTGCCATAGGGACCCCAAATGAAAAACTGTTTTTT.

This clonotype has more than one count but fewer than ten. The chain joins TRBV12-3 or TRBV12-4 to TRBJ2-7; 7 positions agree with TRBD1. Trimming took 5 bases from V and 7 from J; bases not matched to a gene: 8. The CDR3 is 13 residues long. CDR3 in amino acids: CASSPRDRGEQYF. DNA for the CDR3: TGTGCCAGCAGTCCTCGGGACAGAGGGGAGCAGTACTTC.

This clonotype was seen many times. This chain links TRBV7-8 with TRBJ1-1; TRBD1 aligns across 7 bases. Germline CDR1 SGHVS, CDR2 FQNEAQ. After removal of 6 bases from V and 7 bases from J, the junction contained 5 bases not matched to a gene. CDR3 length: 12 residues. The CDR3 DNA reads as TGTGCCAGCAGTAGGACAGGAGGTGAAGCTTTCTTT. Translated: CASSRTGGEAFF.

This clonotype was seen a handful of times. The genes are TRBV10-3 and TRBJ2-1; 7 bases are shared with TRBD2. The CDR3 consists of 15 residues. CDR1 and CDR2 from the germline V gene are ENHRY and SYGVKD. J lost 9 bases, V lost 2 bases, and 10 bases had no gene match. The CDR3 is CAISERASGEGEQFF. The CDR3 region has the DNA TGTGCCATCAGTGAGAGGGCTAGCGGAGAGGGTGAGCAGTTCTTC.

This clonotype has ten or more counts. The chain uses TRBV20-1 and TRBJ2-1, with D unclear. The V end was cut by 5 bases, the J end by 7 bases, with 9 bases between. Per the germline V gene, CDR1 is DFQATT and CDR2 is SNEGSKA (reference sequence). CDR3 length: 11 residues. Written as DNA, the CDR3 is TGCAGTGCTTCTCTTAGAAATGAGCAGTTCTTC. Protein sequence: CSASLRNEQFF.